This T cell receptor (beta chain) was observed in a study of cytomegalovirus exposure and HLA in healthy donors. The CDR3 spans 14 residues. V shed 5 bases and J 7 bases; nucleotides not matched to a gene: 7. Looked up from germline, CDR1 is MDHEN and CDR2 is SYDVKM. 13 Jbeta primers and 60 Vbeta primers were used for the PCR. Sequencing used immunoSEQ multiplex PCR; TCRdb keeps in-frame clones, though not all of them. The sample lists some 180,000 clones; less than 80% were seen once. The chain uses TRBV28 and TRBJ1-2, with TRBD1 matching over 10 bases. This sequence was found in a man aged 18 to 29 in good health and CMV-seronegative. Source material: PBMCs. The CDR3: CASSGGQGRVGYTF. The CDR3 DNA reads TGTGCCAGCAGTGGGGGACAGGGGAGGGTTGGCTACACCTTC.